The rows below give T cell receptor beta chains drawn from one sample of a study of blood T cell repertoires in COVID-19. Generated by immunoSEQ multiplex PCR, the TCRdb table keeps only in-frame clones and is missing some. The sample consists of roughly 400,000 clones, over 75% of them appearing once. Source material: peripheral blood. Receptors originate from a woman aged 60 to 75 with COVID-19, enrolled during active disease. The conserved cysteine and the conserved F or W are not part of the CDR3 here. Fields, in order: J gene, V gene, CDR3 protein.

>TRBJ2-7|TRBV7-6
ASSPTGGPFH
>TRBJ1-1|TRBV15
ATSRDRVGLAF
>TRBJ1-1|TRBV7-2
ASSPGTPNTEAF
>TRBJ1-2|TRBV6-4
ASSDSAAGANYGYT
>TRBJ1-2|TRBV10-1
ASSLWPGRLPNYGYT
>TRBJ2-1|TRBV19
ASSIRGPSGEQF
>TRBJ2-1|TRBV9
ASSVTATYNEQF
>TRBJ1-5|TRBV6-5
ASSRGTVGNQPQH
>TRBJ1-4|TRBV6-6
ASSLSGTGGANEKLF
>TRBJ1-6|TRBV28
ASSLTGGGNSPLH
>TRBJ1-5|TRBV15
ATSRDYLRQALDQPQH
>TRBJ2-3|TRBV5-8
ASSSREVGGTDTQY
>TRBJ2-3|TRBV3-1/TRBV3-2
ASSTRQDRTDTQY